This TCR beta chain emerged from a study of CD8 T cells in ankylosing spondylitis. This clonotype was detected a few times. Its antigen is unidentified. V lost 0 bases and J lost 7, with 12 bases in between. The CDR3 is 14 residues long. Germline values: CDR1 LGHDT, CDR2 YNNKEL (reference sequence). Study-level points and caveats: Reportedly, disease-linked clones are significantly enriched in ankylosing spondylitis patients' matched synovial fluid. One TCR beta motif, made up of fewer than 10 highly homologous variants, appeared characteristic of ankylosing spondylitis blood.

Libraries of TCR beta came from quantitative 5'-RACE with molecular barcodes. Using its own MiXCR run on the 5' RACE reads, TCRdb lists one record per CDR3 protein. The repertoire has fewer than 750,000 distinct CDR3 sequences, 19% of them found once; the top ten carry approximately 18%. The TCR sequence derives from a male donor with ankylosing spondylitis. This chain joins TRBV3-1 and TRBJ1-2; D unresolved. Material for sequencing was blood, either unsorted or a sorted T cell fraction (not recorded which). The CDR3 loop reads CASSQDMAVGGYTF. CDR3 DNA: TGTGCCAGCAGCCAAGATATGGCGGTCGGTGGCTACACCTTC.